The clone carrying this TCR beta chain showed up just a few times. Its antigen remains unidentified. These data come from a study of Graves' ophthalmopathy and Graves' hyperthyroidism. Study findings and constraints: A model built from 13 signatures distinguished ophthalmopathy from stable hyperthyroidism with approximately 89% sensitivity and 81.08% specificity. Clonotypes were expanded in thyroid at above 0.001 frequency, and most also appeared in blood.

Using RNA transcripts, the TCR beta CDR3 regions were amplified. Following a first-round RT-PCR that used HTBI primers, a second-round multiplex PCR was carried out. TCRdb re-analysed the multiplex PCR reads in MiXCR, keeping a single row per CDR3 protein. The sample has about 740,000 distinct CDR3 sequences, roughly 40% seen once. This CDR3 spans 14 amino acids. CDR1 is DFQATT and CDR2 is SNEGSKA in the germline V gene (reference sequence). Trimming at V came to 4 bases and at J to 5 bases, leaving 7 bases not matched to a gene. Moderate-to-severe activity, CAS ≥3, NOSPECS ≥4 and a duration under 3 months were seen in donors with ophthalmopathy. Fresh peripheral blood (approximately 10 ml) yielded the PBMCs.

The rearrangement links TRBV20-1 to TRBJ2-7; the match to TRBD2 covers 11 bases. Sequenced: peripheral blood. The sequence was collected from an adult man with Graves' ophthalmopathy. The CDR3: CSAINSGRVDEQYF. In DNA form, the CDR3 reads TGCAGTGCTATAAATAGCGGGAGGGTGGACGAGCAGTACTTC.